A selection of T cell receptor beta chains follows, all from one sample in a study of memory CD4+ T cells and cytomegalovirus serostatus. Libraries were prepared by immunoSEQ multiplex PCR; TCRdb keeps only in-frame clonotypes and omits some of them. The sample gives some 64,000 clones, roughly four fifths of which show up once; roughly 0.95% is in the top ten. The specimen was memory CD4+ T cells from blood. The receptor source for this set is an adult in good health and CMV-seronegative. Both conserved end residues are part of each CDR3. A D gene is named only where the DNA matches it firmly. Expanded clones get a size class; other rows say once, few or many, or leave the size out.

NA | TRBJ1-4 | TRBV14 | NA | CASSQEVSSNEKLFF | TGTGCCAGCAGCCAAGAGGTGTCATCTAATGAAAAACTGTTTTTT
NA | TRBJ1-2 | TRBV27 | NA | CASSPRWGDIYGYTF | TGTGCCAGCAGCCCGAGGTGGGGGGATATCTATGGCTACACCTTC
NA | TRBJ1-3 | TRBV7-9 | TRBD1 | CASSPRQGVTGNTIYF | TGTGCCAGCAGCCCCCGACAGGGGGTGACTGGAAACACCATATATTTT
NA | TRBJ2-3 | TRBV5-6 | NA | CASSHLGFSTDTQYF | TGTGCCAGCAGCCACCTCGGGTTCAGCACAGATACGCAGTATTTT
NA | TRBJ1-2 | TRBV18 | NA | CASSPGARGNRARNYGYTF | TGTGCCAGCTCGCCCGGTGCCCGGGGCAACAGGGCCCGAAACTATGGCTACACCTTC
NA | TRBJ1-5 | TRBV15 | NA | CATSRDRGGPQHF | TGTGCCACCAGCAGAGATAGGGGAGGGCCCCAGCATTTT
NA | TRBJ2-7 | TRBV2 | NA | CASSEQGTYYEQYF | TGTGCCAGCAGTGAACAGGGGACCTACTACGAGCAGTACTTC
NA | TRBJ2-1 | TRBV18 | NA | CASSPATADEQFF | TGTGCCAGCTCACCCGCTACGGCAGATGAGCAGTTCTTC
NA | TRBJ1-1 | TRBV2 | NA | CASTLGLLNTEAFF | TGTGCCAGCACCCTGGGACTGCTGAACACTGAAGCTTTCTTT
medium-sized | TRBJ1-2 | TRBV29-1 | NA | CSVARDTNYGYTF | TGCAGCGTTGCTAGGGATACGAACTATGGCTACACCTTC
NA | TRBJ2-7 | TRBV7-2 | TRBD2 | CASSSASGSYEQYF | TGTGCCAGCAGCTCAGCTAGCGGCTCCTACGAGCAGTACTTC
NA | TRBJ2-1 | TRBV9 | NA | CASSVELGLAGNEQFF | TGTGCCAGCAGCGTAGAGCTAGGCCTGGCAGGCAATGAGCAGTTCTTC
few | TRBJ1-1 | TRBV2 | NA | CASSDAGYEAFF | TGTGCCAGCAGTGACGCCGGATATGAAGCTTTCTTT
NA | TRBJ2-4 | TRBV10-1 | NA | CASSDGAAKNIQYF | TGCGCCAGCAGTGATGGGGCTGCCAAAAACATTCAGTACTTC
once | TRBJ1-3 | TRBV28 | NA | CASSLALQLGNTIYF | TGTGCCAGCAGTTTAGCCCTCCAGCTTGGAAACACCATATATTTT
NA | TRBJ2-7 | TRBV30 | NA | CAWSESWASSYEQYF | TGTGCCTGGAGTGAAAGTTGGGCAAGCTCCTACGAGCAGTACTTC
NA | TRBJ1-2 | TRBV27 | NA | CASSPFYRKIPGDGYTF | TGTGCCAGCAGTCCGTTCTACAGGAAGATCCCGGGGGATGGCTACACCTTC
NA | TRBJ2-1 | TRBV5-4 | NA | CASSSGLYNEQFF | TGTGCCAGCAGCTCCGGACTCTACAATGAGCAGTTCTTC
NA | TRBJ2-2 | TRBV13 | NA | CASSLAGSVNTGELFF | TGTGCCAGCAGCTTAGCAGGGAGCGTGAACACCGGGGAGCTGTTTTTT
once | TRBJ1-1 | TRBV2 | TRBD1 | CASRFDRGGNTEAFF | TGTGCCAGCAGGTTCGACAGGGGGGGGAACACTGAAGCTTTCTTT
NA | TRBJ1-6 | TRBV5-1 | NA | CASSLAIGSSPLHF | TGCGCCAGCAGCTTGGCGATAGGAAGTTCACCCCTCCACTTT
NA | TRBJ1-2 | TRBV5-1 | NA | CASSLAGGGGYTF | TGCGCCAGCAGCTTGGCGGGTGGTGGAGGCTACACCTTC
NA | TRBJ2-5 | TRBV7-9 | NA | CASSRGLSKETQYF | TGTGCCAGCAGCCGGGGACTTTCTAAAGAGACCCAGTACTTC
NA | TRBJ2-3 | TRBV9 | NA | CASSVAQGWSDTQYF | TGTGCCAGCAGCGTAGCACAGGGTTGGTCAGATACGCAGTATTTT
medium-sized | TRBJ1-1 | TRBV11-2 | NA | CASSVHGNTEAFF | TGTGCCAGCAGCGTCCATGGGAACACTGAAGCTTTCTTT
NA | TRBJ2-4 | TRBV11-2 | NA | CASSPAGNIQYF | TGTGCCAGCAGCCCTGCGGGCAACATTCAGTACTTC
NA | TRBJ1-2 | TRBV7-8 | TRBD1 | CASSQGQYYGYTF | TGTGCCAGCAGCCAGGGACAGTACTATGGCTACACCTTC
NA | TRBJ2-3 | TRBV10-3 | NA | CAISGGRKDTDTQYF | TGTGCCATCAGTGGTGGTCGGAAAGACACAGATACGCAGTATTTT
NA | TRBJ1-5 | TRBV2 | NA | CASRAGPVQPQHF | TGTGCCAGCAGGGCAGGGCCCGTTCAGCCCCAGCATTTT
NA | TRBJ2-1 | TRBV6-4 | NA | CASSVAASYNEQFF | TGTGCCAGCAGTGTGGCAGCTTCCTACAATGAGCAGTTCTTC
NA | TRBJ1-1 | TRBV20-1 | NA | CSALRGFEAFF | TGCAGTGCGTTGCGTGGGTTTGAAGCTTTCTTT
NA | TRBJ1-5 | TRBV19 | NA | CASGLTGSGQPQHF | TGTGCCAGTGGGCTCACTGGGTCGGGTCAGCCCCAGCATTTT
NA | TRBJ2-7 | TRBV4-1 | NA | CASSRQRGTEQYF | TGCGCCAGCAGCCGCCAGAGGGGGACCGAGCAGTACTTC
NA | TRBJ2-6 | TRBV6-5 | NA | CASRGLGANVLTF | TGTGCCAGCAGGGGGCTTGGGGCCAACGTCCTGACTTTC
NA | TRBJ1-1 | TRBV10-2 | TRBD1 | CASSDAGGKAFF | TGCGCCAGCAGTGATGCAGGGGGAAAAGCTTTCTTT
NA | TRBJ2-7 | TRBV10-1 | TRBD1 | CASSDRDRGPIDEQYF | TGCGCCAGCAGTGACAGGGACAGGGGGCCGATCGACGAGCAGTACTTC
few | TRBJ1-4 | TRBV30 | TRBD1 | CAGTGPNEKLFF | TGTGCTGGGACAGGGCCAAATGAAAAACTGTTTTTT
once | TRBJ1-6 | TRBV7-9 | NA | CASSLGGAYNSPLHF | TGTGCCAGCAGCTTAGGCGGGGCCTATAATTCACCCCTCCACTTT
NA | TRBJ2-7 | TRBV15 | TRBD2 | CATSISGRENEQYF | TGTGCCACCAGCATTAGCGGGAGGGAAAACGAGCAGTACTTC
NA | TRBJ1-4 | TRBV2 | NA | CASSDASGVNEKLFF | TGTGCCAGCAGTGACGCGTCAGGGGTTAATGAAAAACTGTTTTTT
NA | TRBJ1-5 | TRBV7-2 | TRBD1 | CASSLQGGFQPQHF | TGTGCCAGCAGCTTACAAGGGGGCTTTCAGCCCCAGCATTTT
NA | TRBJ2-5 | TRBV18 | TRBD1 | CASSLAGTAKETQYF | TGTGCCAGCTCACTCGCCGGGACAGCCAAAGAGACCCAGTACTTC
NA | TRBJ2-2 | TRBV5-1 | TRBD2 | CASTRQGTRDTGELFF | TGCGCCAGCACCCGGCAGGGGACTAGAGACACCGGGGAGCTGTTTTTT
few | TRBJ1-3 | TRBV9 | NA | CASSTRTVPGNTIYF | TGTGCCAGCAGCACGCGGACAGTACCTGGAAACACCATATATTTT
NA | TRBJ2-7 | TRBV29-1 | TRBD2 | CSVRSASGPYEQYF | TGCAGCGTTCGTTCGGCTAGCGGGCCCTACGAGCAGTACTTC
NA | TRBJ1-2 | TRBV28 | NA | CASTQGSYGYTF | TGTGCCAGCACCCAGGGATCCTATGGCTACACCTTC
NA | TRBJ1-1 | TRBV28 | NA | CASGRGNTEAFF | TGTGCCAGCGGGAGAGGGAACACTGAAGCTTTCTTT
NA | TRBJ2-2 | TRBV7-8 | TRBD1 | CASSFSTGFTGELFF | TGTGCCAGCAGCTTCTCGACAGGGTTCACCGGGGAGCTGTTTTTT
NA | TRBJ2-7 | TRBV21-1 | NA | CASNGGKGYEQYF | TGTGCCAGCAACGGAGGGAAAGGCTACGAGCAGTACTTC
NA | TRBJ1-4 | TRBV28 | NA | CASSKDPGWQGYTNEKLFF | TGTGCCAGCAGTAAAGACCCGGGATGGCAGGGGTATACTAATGAAAAACTGTTTTTT
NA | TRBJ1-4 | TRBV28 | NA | CASAVDEKLFF | TGTGCCAGCGCGGTGGATGAAAAACTGTTTTTT
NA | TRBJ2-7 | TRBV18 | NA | CASSPAPFEQYF | TGTGCCAGCTCACCGGCCCCATTCGAGCAGTACTTC
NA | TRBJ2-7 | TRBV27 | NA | CASSLAGVTYEQYF | TGTGCCAGCAGTTTAGCAGGGGTCACCTACGAGCAGTACTTC